The present T cell receptor (beta chain) was sequenced within a study of cytomegalovirus exposure and HLA in healthy donors. General observations from the study: Further analysis, carried out later, found HLA-associated TCR beta chains more clonally expanded than equally common other chains.

This CDR3 has 14 amino acids. With V trimmed by 11 bases and J by 2 bases, 9 bases remained unmatched. CDR1 is SGHTA, CDR2 FQGNSA, per germline. 60 Vbeta and 13 Jbeta primers were used in PCR. Some clones are missing from TCRdb's copy, which holds only in-frame ones; the method was immunoSEQ multiplex PCR. Counted here are about 190,000 clones, more than 70% occurring once; the ten biggest clones make up about 5%. On this clone itself: Its antigen is unknown.

The sample consisted of PBMCs. The rearrangement joins TRBV7-2 to TRBJ2-7, with 10 bases fitting TRBD1. The receptor comes from a man aged 25 to 40 in good health and CMV-seropositive. The CDR3 DNA sequence: TGTGCCTCCATCAAGGGGACAGGGGCCTACGAGCAGTACTTC. Protein: CASIKGTGAYEQYF.